This TCR beta chain came from a study of T cells in Graves' hyperthyroidism and ophthalmopathy. Overall study: Before treatment of any kind, peripheral blood was taken at initial diagnosis.

TCR beta CDR3 regions were amplified from RNA. During a first-round RT-PCR of the TCR CDR3, the HTBI primer set was used. In TCRdb, the multiplex PCR reads were re-called with MiXCR into one record per CDR3 protein. The sample gives some 720,000 distinct CDR3 sequences, around 17% of which show up once; approximately 8.4% is in the top ten. The sample holds many counts of this clonotype. Its antigen is undetermined. Study conclusions and caveats: Ophthalmopathy was model-predicted a median roughly six months pre-onset. Most clonotypes expanded in the thyroid (above 0.001) were also present in blood.

The CDR3 extends over 12 amino acids. The V end lost 2 bases, the J end lost 7 bases, and 9 bases lay between the germline ends. Germline lookup yields CDR1 MDHEN and CDR2 SYDVKM. Patients with uncontrolled infections, other autoimmune diseases, pregnancy or lactation were excluded. The receptor was isolated from a man aged 18 to 30 with Graves' hyperthyroidism. The sample was blood. The chain recombines TRBV28 with TRBJ2-7; D not resolved. CDR3 nucleotides: TGTGCCAGCAGTTTACGGACCACGGAGCAGTACTTC. This gives the protein CASSLRTTEQYF.